One sample yielded the 25 T cell receptor beta chains listed below, sequenced in a study of cytomegalovirus exposure and HLA in healthy donors. 13 Jbeta primers and 60 Vbeta primers were used for the PCR. TCRdb keeps only in-frame clones here, not all; method: immunoSEQ multiplex PCR. The top ten clones hold around 2.3% of a sample with nearly 110,000 clones, 81% of them seen once. Material for sequencing was PBMCs. The receptors were sampled from a man aged 25-40 years in good health and CMV-seronegative.

The V call is TRBV9, the J call TRBJ1-5, with D perhaps TRBD1 (6 bases). With 10 bases removed from V and 0 bases from J, the gap between germline ends came to 8 bases. The CDR3 spans 12 residues. In germline, CDR1 is SGDLS, CDR2 YYNGEE. This CDR3 is CASGDSNQPQHF. In nucleotides, the CDR3 is TGTGCCTCAGGGGATAGCAATCAGCCCCAGCATTTT.

This chain links TRBV6-5 with TRBJ2-1; D perhaps matches TRBD2 (7 bases). Germline values: CDR1 MNHEY, CDR2 SVGAGI. This CDR3 region has 15 residues. Between the trimmed V and J ends, which lost 2 bases and 7 bases, there was a span of 15 bases. This chain's CDR3 is CASSYTLGGRNEQFF. The CDR3 bases are TGTGCCAGCAGTTACACGCTCGGGGGGCGGAATGAGCAGTTCTTC.

The chain employs TRBV13 and TRBJ1-1; 7 positions match TRBD1. This CDR3 comprises 13 residues. The V segment lost 2 bases and the J segment 5 bases; nucleotides outside the gene matches: 2. Germline V gene data show CDR1 as PRHDT and CDR2 as FYEKMQ (reference sequence). The CDR3 loop reads CASSLSGGTEAFF. CDR3 sequence (DNA): TGTGCCAGCAGCTTATCAGGGGGGACTGAAGCTTTCTTT.

This clone was picked up a small number of times. The chain couples TRBV21-1 to TRBJ2-1; the DNA was not used to check the table's D call, TRBD1. TRBV21-1 is a pseudogene segment. The CDR3 is 13 amino acids. CDR3 in DNA: TGTGCCCAGGTCGGGACAGGGCGCAATGAGCAGTTCTTC. The encoded protein is CAQVGTGRNEQFF.

The J gene is TRBJ2-3, the V gene TRBV5-1; possibly TRBD2 for D (6 bases). Germline values: CDR1 SGHRS, CDR2 YFSETQ. CDR3 size: 15 residues. Deletions cut 4 bases from V and 6 bases from J, with 18 bases between. CDR3 bases: TGCGCCAGCAGCCGGAATAGCGGTATTGGGGATACGCAGTATTTT. It yields the protein CASSRNSGIGDTQYF.

This clone was seen a handful of times. This sequence joins TRBV30 and TRBJ1-6, with D perhaps matching TRBD1 (5 bases). Between the trimmed V and J ends, which lost 4 bases and 6 bases, there was a span of 13 bases. This CDR3 is built from 14 residues. Germline V gene sequence: CDR1 GTSNPN, CDR2 SVGIG (reference sequence). This CDR3 reads CAWTRGGVNSPLHF. The DNA for the CDR3 is TGTGCCTGGACCCGGGGAGGGGTTAATTCACCCCTCCACTTT.

The V and J genes are TRBV9 and TRBJ2-3, with D possibly matching TRBD2 (7 bases). The CDR3 is 15 residues long. CDR1 and CDR2 from the germline V gene are SGDLS and YYNGEE. The V end was cut by 4 bases, the J end by 6 bases, with 18 bases between. In DNA form, the CDR3 reads TGTGCCAGCAGCCCCTCGGAGGGGGGGTTCGATACGCAGTATTTT. It translates to CASSPSEGGFDTQYF. The full variable domain, rest sourced from reference TRBV9 and TRBJ2-3, is DSGVTQTPKHLITATGQRVTLRCSPRSGDLSVYWYQQSLDQGLQFLIQYYNGEERAKGNILERFSAQQFPDLHSELNLSSLELGDSALYFCASSPSEGGFDTQYFGPGTRLTVL.

The chain has TRBV7-3 and TRBJ1-3, with D possibly TRBD1 on 6 matching bases. The CDR3 loop spans 14 amino acids. V lost 6 bases, J lost 4 bases, and 13 bases lay in between. From germline, CDR1 is SGHTA and CDR2 FQGTGA. The CDR3 DNA reads as TGTGCCAGCAGTCACGAGGGGGTGGGAAACACCATATATTTT. It yields the protein CASSHEGVGNTIYF.

This clone occurred once. This sequence joins TRBV4-2 and TRBJ2-3; possibly TRBD2 for D (6 bases). V was clipped by 4 bases and J by 7 bases, with 18 bases between them. The CDR3 loop spans 15 amino acids. Germline assignment: CDR1 LGHNA and CDR2 YNFKEQ. The CDR3 nucleotides read TGTGCCAGCAGCCGCCGGAGGGGAGAAGCTAATACGCAGTATTTT. Protein product: CASSRRRGEANTQYF.

The chain carries TRBV2 and TRBJ1-2; a weak D match, TRBD1 (5 bases). Germline CDR1 SNHLY, CDR2 FYNNEI. CDR3 length: 14 residues. V dropped 10 bases and J dropped 4 bases, with 19 bases sitting between them. CDR3 residues: CANRQTSGGYGYTF. CDR3 bases: TGTGCCAACCGACAGACCTCGGGGGGCTATGGCTACACCTTC.

The V gene is TRBV9, the J gene TRBJ2-3, with D perhaps matching TRBD1 (6 bases). Germline CDR1 is SGDLS and CDR2 is YYNGEE. V was pared by 0 bases and J by 3 bases, with 11 bases between. This CDR3 is 15 amino acids long. CDR3 bases: TGTGCCAGCAGCGTAGACAGGGTTTATACAGATACGCAGTATTTT. As protein: CASSVDRVYTDTQYF.

Only a few counts were recorded for this clone. This chain uses TRBV5-6 with TRBJ2-7, with 10 bases lining up with TRBD1. Germline assignment: CDR1 SGHDT and CDR2 YYEEEE. V lost 6 bases to trimming and J lost 4 bases; unmatched junction nucleotides: 4. The CDR3 is 13 residues long. CDR3 amino acids: CASTGTGVYEQYF. The CDR3 DNA reads as TGTGCCAGCACCGGGACAGGGGTGTACGAGCAGTACTTC.

The CDR3: CASSLSGTHQNTEAFF. CDR3 coding DNA: TGTGCCAGCAGCTTAAGTGGGACACACCAGAACACTGAAGCTTTCTTT. V usage is TRBV11-3 and J usage is TRBJ1-1; TRBD1 might be the D (6 bases). Germline V gene lookup returns CDR1 SGHNT and CDR2 YENEEA. V was cut by 2 bases and J by 1 base, with 14 bases left in between. The CDR3 is made up of 16 amino acids.

The genes are TRBV29-1 and TRBJ1-3; D is unresolved. Trimming stripped 1 base from V and 0 bases from J, with 10 bases between. The germline gives CDR1 SQVTM, CDR2 ANQGSEA. This CDR3 has 15 residues. CDR3 DNA sequence: TGCAGCGTTGAAGGGGCTACCACCTCTGGAAACACCATATATTTT. Translated: CSVEGATTSGNTIYF.

This chain uses TRBV20-1 with TRBJ1-2; D not certain. CDR1 is DFQATT and CDR2 is SNEGSKA in the germline V gene (reference sequence). The CDR3 is 11 residues long. V shed 5 bases and J shed 8 bases, with 12 bases lying between them. The CDR3 DNA reads as TGCAGTGCTCGGGAGTTACGGGGCTACACCTTC. Its protein is CSARELRGYTF.

CDR3 region: CASRKTSGDLAKNIQYF. The CDR3 bases are TGTGCCAGCCGAAAGACTAGCGGGGACCTAGCCAAAAACATTCAGTACTTC. J is TRBJ2-4 and V is TRBV2; 11 bases are shared with TRBD2. Germline CDR1 SNHLY, CDR2 FYNNEI. The V and J ends lost 8 bases and 0 bases, in that order; junction bases with no gene match: 9. The CDR3 has 17 residues. Full variable domain (remainder filled in from reference TRBV2 and TRBJ2-4): EPEVTQTPSHQVTQMGQEVILRCVPISNHLYFYWYRQILGQKVEFLVSFYNNEISEKSEIFDDQFSVERPDGSNFTLKIRSTKLEDSAMYFCASRKTSGDLAKNIQYFGAGTRLSVL.

V gene TRBV29-1 combines with J gene TRBJ2-2; TRBD2 matches 8 bases. CDR1 and CDR2 from the germline V gene are SQVTM and ANQGSEA. The CDR3 is 16 residues long. Unmatched junction bases numbered 8, after V lost 4 bases and J lost 1 base. The DNA of the CDR3 is TGCAGCGTTGCCCGGGAGGGGACGGAGAACACCGGGGAGCTGTTTTTT. Translated, it gives CSVAREGTENTGELFF.

Only a few counts were recorded for this clone. For the CDR3, the DNA is TGTGCCAGCAGCCCCGGGCGGGGAGCAACCACAGATACGCAGTATTTT. Translated: CASSPGRGATTDTQYF. The gene calls are TRBV9 and TRBJ2-3; D is possibly TRBD2 (6 bases). Germline V lookup: CDR1 SGDLS, CDR2 YYNGEE. The CDR3 consists of 16 residues. Deletions cut 4 bases from V and 2 bases from J, with 17 bases between. The full variable domain, completed using reference TRBV9 and TRBJ2-3, is DSGVTQTPKHLITATGQRVTLRCSPRSGDLSVYWYQQSLDQGLQFLIQYYNGEERAKGNILERFSAQQFPDLHSELNLSSLELGDSALYFCASSPGRGATTDTQYFGPGTRLTVL.

This sequence joins TRBV12-2 and TRBJ1-1. TRBV12-2 is a pseudogene segment. The CDR3 totals 14 residues. The CDR3: CASRLASGGTEAFF. The CDR3 coding sequence is TGTGCAAGTCGCTTAGCGTCGGGGGGCACTGAAGCTTTCTTT.

Only a few counts were recorded for this clone. This sequence joins TRBV6-1 and TRBJ2-7, with 7 bases fitting TRBD1. Germline CDR1 is MNHNS and CDR2 is SASEGT. J was trimmed by 3 bases and V by 11 bases; bases with no gene match: 4. The CDR3 covers 11 residues. CDR3 bases: TGTGCCGTGACAGGGTTCTACGAGCAGTACTTC. Translation gives CAVTGFYEQYF.

The chain is built from TRBV11-2 and TRBJ2-1; 10 positions agree with TRBD2. The germline CDR1 and CDR2 sequences are SGHAT and FQNNGV. The V and J ends lost 5 bases and 6 bases, in that order; junction bases with no gene match: 7. The CDR3 extends over 15 amino acids. The CDR3 spells CASSTASGRSNEQFF. The DNA for the CDR3 is TGTGCCAGCAGCACCGCTAGCGGGAGAAGCAATGAGCAGTTCTTC.

V and J are TRBV30 and TRBJ2-3; D is unclear. The germline V gene has CDR1 GTSNPN and CDR2 SVGIG (reference sequence). Trimming shortened V by 2 bases and J by 2 bases, and 14 bases separated the two germline ends. This CDR3 is 15 amino acids long. In DNA, the CDR3 is TGTGCCTGGAGTTCCCGGGTCTCCAACACAGATACGCAGTATTTT. Translation gives CAWSSRVSNTDTQYF.

This clone was picked up one time. The chain combines TRBV30 with TRBJ2-7, with TRBD2 matching over 7 bases. The CDR3 runs 14 residues. V lost 5 bases, J lost 4 bases, and 11 bases stayed unmatched. The germline V gene encodes CDR1 GTSNPN and CDR2 SVGIG (reference sequence). This CDR3 reads CAWGWEGPIYEQYF. Written as DNA, the CDR3 is TGTGCCTGGGGCTGGGAGGGGCCAATTTACGAGCAGTACTTC.

This clone was counted only a few times. V is TRBV6-5 and J is TRBJ2-2, with a weak D call TRBD2 (5 bases). With 6 bases removed from V and 3 bases from J, the gap between germline ends came to 5 bases. The CDR3 has 12 residues. The germline V gene has CDR1 MNHEY and CDR2 SVGAGI. CDR3: CASSGDTGELFF. The CDR3 region has the DNA TGTGCCAGCAGCGGGGACACCGGGGAGCTGTTTTTT.

For the CDR3, the DNA is TGCAGCGGCCGGACTAGCGGGGAGGTCGGGGAGCTGTTTTTT. It encodes CSGRTSGEVGELFF. This chain connects TRBV29-1 to TRBJ2-2; 12 nucleotides match TRBD2. Germline-derived CDR1 and CDR2 are SQVTM and ANQGSEA. The CDR3 is made up of 14 amino acids. V shed 7 bases, J shed 7 bases, and the junction held 7 bases outside the gene matches.